The source of this T cell receptor (beta chain) is a study of monozygotic twins with inflammatory bowel disease. The CDR3 has 12 amino acids. Germline-derived CDR1 and CDR2 are SNHLY and FYNNEI. TCRdb re-called the 5' RACE reads; every CDR3 protein appears as one record, without DNA. The specimen's table records around 380,000 distinct CDR3 sequences. The material sequenced was blood. This sequence joins TRBV2 and TRBJ1-2. The TCR was taken from a human donor with ulcerative colitis or Crohn's disease, or a healthy co-twin of an affected twin (not recorded which). The CDR3 region is CASSDEGYGYTF.